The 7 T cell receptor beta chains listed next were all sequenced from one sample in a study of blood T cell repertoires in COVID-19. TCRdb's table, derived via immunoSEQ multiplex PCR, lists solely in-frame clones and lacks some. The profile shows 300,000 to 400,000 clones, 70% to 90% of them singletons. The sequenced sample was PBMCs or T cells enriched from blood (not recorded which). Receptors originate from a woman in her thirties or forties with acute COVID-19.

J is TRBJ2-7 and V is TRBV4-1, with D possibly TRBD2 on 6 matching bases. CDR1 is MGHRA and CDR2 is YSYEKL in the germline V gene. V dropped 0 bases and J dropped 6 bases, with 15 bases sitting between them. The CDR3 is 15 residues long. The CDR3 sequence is CASSQDYGGVVEQYF. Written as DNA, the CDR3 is TGCGCCAGCAGCCAAGATTACGGGGGAGTGGTCGAGCAGTACTTC.

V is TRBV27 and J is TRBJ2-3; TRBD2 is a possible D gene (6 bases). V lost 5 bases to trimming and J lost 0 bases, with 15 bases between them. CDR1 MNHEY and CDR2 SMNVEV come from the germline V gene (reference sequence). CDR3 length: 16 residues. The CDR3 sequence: CASSRLLATSTDTQYF. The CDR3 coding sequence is TGTGCCAGCAGTCGCCTCCTAGCGACAAGCACAGATACGCAGTATTTT.

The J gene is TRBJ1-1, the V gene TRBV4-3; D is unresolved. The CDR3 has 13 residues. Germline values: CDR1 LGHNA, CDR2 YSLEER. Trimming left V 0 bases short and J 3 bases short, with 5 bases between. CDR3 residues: CASSQDQYTEAFF. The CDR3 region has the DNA TGCGCCAGCAGCCAAGACCAGTACACTGAAGCTTTCTTT.

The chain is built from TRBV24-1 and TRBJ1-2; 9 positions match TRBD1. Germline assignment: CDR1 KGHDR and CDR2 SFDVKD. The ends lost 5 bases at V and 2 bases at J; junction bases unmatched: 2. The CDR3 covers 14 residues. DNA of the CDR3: TGTGCCACCAGTGGGGACAGGGAGAACTATGGCTACACCTTC. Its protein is CATSGDRENYGYTF.

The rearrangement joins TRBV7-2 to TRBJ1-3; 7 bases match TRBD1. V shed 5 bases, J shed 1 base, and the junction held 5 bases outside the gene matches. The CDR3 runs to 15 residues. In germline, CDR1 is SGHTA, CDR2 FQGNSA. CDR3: CASSPGTVSGNTIYF. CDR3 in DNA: TGTGCCAGCAGCCCAGGGACAGTTTCTGGAAACACCATATATTTT.

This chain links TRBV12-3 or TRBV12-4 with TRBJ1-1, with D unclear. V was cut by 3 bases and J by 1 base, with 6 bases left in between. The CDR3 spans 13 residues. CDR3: CASSFTRNTEAFF. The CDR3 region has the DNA TGTGCCAGCAGTTTCACAAGGAACACTGAAGCTTTCTTT.

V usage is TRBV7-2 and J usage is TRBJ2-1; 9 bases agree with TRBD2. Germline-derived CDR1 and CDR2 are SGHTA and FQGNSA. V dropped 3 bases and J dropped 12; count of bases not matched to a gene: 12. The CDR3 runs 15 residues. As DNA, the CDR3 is TGTGCCAGCAGCTTGAAAACTAGCGGGTCCCAGGGGCAGTTCTTC. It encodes CASSLKTSGSQGQFF. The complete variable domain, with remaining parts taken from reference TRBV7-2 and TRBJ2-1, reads GAGVSQSPSNKVTEKGKDVELRCDPISGHTALYWYRQSLGQGLEFLIYFQGNSAPDKSGLPSDRFSAERTGGSVSTLTIQRTQQEDSAVYLCASSLKTSGSQGQFFGPGTRLTVL.